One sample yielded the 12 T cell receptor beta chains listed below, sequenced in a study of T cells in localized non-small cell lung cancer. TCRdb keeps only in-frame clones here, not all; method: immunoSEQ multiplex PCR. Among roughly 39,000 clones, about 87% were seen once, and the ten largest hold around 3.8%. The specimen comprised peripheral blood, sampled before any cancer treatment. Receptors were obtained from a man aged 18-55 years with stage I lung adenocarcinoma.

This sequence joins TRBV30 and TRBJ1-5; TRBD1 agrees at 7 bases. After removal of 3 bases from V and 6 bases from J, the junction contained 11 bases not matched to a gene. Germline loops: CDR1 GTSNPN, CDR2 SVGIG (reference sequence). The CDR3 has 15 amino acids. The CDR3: CAWSEGQASAQPQHF. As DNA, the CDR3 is TGTGCCTGGAGCGAAGGACAGGCTAGCGCTCAGCCCCAGCATTTT.

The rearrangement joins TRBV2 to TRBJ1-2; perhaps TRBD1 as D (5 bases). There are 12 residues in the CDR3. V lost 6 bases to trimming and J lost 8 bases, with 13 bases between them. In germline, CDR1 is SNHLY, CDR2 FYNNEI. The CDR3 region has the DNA TGTGCCAGCAGCAGGGATTCCGGCGGCTACACCTTC. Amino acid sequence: CASSRDSGGYTF.

The CDR3 protein is CASSSQTDTQYF. CDR3 DNA sequence: TGTGCCAGCAGTTCTCAGACAGATACGCAGTATTTT. The rearrangement joins TRBV2 to TRBJ2-3; D remains ambiguous. CDR3 length equals 12 residues. The germline V gene encodes CDR1 SNHLY and CDR2 FYNNEI. V was trimmed by 5 bases and J by 3 bases, leaving 6 bases between them.

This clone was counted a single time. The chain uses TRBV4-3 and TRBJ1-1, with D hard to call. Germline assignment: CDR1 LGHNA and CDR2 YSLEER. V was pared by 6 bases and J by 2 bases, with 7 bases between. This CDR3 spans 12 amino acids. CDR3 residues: CASRGANTEAFF. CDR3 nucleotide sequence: TGCGCCAGCAGGGGTGCTAACACTGAAGCTTTCTTT.

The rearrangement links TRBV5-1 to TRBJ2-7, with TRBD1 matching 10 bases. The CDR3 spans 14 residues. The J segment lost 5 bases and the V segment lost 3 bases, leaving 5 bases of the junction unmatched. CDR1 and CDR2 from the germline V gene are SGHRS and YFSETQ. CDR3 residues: CASSYGTGEHEQYF. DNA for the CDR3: TGCGCCAGCAGCTACGGGACAGGGGAGCACGAGCAGTACTTC.

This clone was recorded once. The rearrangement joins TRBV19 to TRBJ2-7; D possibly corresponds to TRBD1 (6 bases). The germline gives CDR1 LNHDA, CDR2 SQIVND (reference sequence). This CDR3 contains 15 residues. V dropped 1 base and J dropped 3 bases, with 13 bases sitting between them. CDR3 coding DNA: TGTGCCAGTAGTATAGGGGAACAGGGTCGCTACGAGCAGTACTTC. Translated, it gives CASSIGEQGRYEQYF.

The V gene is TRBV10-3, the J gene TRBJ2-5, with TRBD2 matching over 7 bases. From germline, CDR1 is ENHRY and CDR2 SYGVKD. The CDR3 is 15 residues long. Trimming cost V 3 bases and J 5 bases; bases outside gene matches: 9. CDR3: CAISEGSGAGETQYF. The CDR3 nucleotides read TGTGCCATCAGTGAAGGGAGCGGGGCGGGGGAGACCCAGTACTTC.

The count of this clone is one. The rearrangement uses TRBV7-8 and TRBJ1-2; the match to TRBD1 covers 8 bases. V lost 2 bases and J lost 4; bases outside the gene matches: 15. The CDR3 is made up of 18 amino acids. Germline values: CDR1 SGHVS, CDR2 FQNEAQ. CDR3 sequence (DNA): TGTGCCAGCAGCTTAAGTCGGGTCAAGGACAGGGAGCCCTATGGCTACACCTTC. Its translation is CASSLSRVKDREPYGYTF.

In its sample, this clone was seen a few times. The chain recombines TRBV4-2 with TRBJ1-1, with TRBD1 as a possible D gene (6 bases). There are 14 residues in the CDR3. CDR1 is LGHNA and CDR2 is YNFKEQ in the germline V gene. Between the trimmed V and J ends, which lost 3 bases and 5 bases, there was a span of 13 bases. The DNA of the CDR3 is TGTGCCAGCAGCCAGGATGTAAGGGGGACTGAAGCTTTCTTT. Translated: CASSQDVRGTEAFF.

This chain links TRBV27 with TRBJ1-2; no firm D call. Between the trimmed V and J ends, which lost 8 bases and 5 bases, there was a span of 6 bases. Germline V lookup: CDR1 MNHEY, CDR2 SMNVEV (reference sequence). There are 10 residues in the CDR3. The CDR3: CASGKYGYTF. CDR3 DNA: TGTGCCAGCGGAAAATATGGCTACACCTTC.

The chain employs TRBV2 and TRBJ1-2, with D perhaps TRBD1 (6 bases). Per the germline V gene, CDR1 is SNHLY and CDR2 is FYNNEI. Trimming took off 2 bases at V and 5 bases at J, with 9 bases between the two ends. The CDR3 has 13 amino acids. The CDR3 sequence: CASSEFGQYGYTF. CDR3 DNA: TGTGCCAGCAGTGAATTCGGACAGTATGGCTACACCTTC.

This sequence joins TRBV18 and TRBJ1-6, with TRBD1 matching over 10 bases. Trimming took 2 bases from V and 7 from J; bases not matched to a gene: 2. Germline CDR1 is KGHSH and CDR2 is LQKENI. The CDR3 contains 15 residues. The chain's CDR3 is CASSPGQGENSPLHF. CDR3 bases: TGTGCCAGCTCACCAGGACAGGGGGAGAATTCACCCCTCCACTTT.